These 30 T cell receptor beta chains share one sample of origin, sequenced in a study of blood T cell repertoires in COVID-19. The method was immunoSEQ multiplex PCR; TCRdb's version includes in-frame clones alone and lacks a portion of them. This sample yields about 81,000 clones, of which roughly 88% are seen a single time; about 4.8% belongs to the top ten. The sample consisted of peripheral blood. Receptors originate from a woman older than 75 with acute or convalescent COVID-19.

This chain uses TRBV9 with TRBJ2-2; TRBD1 matches 7 bases. The CDR3 has 16 residues. CDR1 is SGDLS and CDR2 is YYNGEE in the germline V gene. V shed 0 bases and J 4 bases; nucleotides not matched to a gene: 6. The CDR3 coding sequence is TGTGCCAGCAGCGTAGGAGGGGGCTGGGTCACCGGGGAGCTGTTTTTT. It is translated as CASSVGGGWVTGELFF.

The chain employs TRBV7-3 and TRBJ2-7; 9 nucleotides agree with TRBD2. CDR1 and CDR2 from the germline V gene are SGHTA and FQGTGA. The CDR3 sequence is 16 residues long. The J segment lost 2 bases and the V segment lost 0 bases, leaving 5 bases of the junction unmatched. Here the CDR3 reads CASSLTPTSGPYEQYF. In DNA, the CDR3 is TGTGCCAGCAGCTTAACCCCGACTAGCGGTCCCTACGAGCAGTACTTC.

The V call is TRBV6-2 or TRBV6-3, the J call TRBJ2-1; D perhaps matches TRBD2 (7 bases). The CDR3 covers 17 residues. Germline V gene sequence: CDR1 MNHEY, CDR2 SVGEGT. The V gene lost 2 bases and the J gene lost 8 bases, with 22 bases spanning the gap. This CDR3 reads CASSYILRGALFDEQFF. CDR3 DNA sequence: TGTGCCAGCAGTTACATCCTCCGGGGGGCCCTGTTTGATGAGCAGTTCTTC.

The chain links TRBV7-2 to TRBJ1-2, with D possibly TRBD1 on 5 matching bases. CDR1 SGHTA and CDR2 FQGNSA come from the germline V gene. Trimming took off 5 bases at V and 4 bases at J, with 17 bases between the two ends. The CDR3 sequence is 15 residues long. The DNA of the CDR3 is TGTGCCAGCAGCCTCCTACAGGTTCCCTCCTATGGCTACACCTTC. Translating gives CASSLLQVPSYGYTF.

The chain has TRBV27 and TRBJ2-7; the match to TRBD1 covers 8 bases. The germline gives CDR1 MNHEY, CDR2 SMNVEV (reference sequence). Trimming took 6 bases from V and 4 from J; bases not matched to a gene: 8. The CDR3 length is 14 residues. The CDR3 coding sequence is TGTGCCAGCAGGCTCCGGGACAGGCCTTACGAGCAGTACTTC. Translating gives CASRLRDRPYEQYF.

This clone was recorded only once. V is TRBV18 and J is TRBJ2-2, with 14 bases matching TRBD2. After removal of 5 bases from V and 6 bases from J, the junction contained 5 bases not matched to a gene. Looked up from germline, CDR1 is KGHSH and CDR2 is LQKENI. The CDR3 is 16 amino acids. The CDR3 loop reads CASSSGTSGGSGELFF. The CDR3 DNA reads TGTGCCAGCTCATCCGGGACTAGCGGGGGCTCCGGGGAGCTGTTTTTT. Together with reference TRBV18 and TRBJ2-2, the CDR3 gives the full variable domain: NAGVMQNPRHLVRRRGQEARLRCSPMKGHSHVYWYRQLPEEGLKFMVYLQKENIIDESGMPKERFSAEFPKEGPSILRIQQVVRGDSAAYFCASSSGTSGGSGELFFGEGSRLTVL.

This clone was recorded once. The V and J genes are TRBV2 and TRBJ2-1, with a tentative D call TRBD2 (6 bases). V lost 10 bases to trimming and J lost 2 bases, with 15 bases between them. This CDR3 is 14 amino acids long. CDR1 and CDR2 (germline): SNHLY, FYNNEI. In DNA, the CDR3 is TGTGCCACCTCCTTTTCGGGGGCCTACAATGAGCAGTTCTTC. It yields the protein CATSFSGAYNEQFF.

The chain employs TRBV19 and TRBJ2-1; tentatively, D is TRBD2 (5 bases). CDR1 is LNHDA, CDR2 SQIVND, per germline (reference sequence). The V end was cut by 10 bases, the J end by 0 bases, with 13 bases between. The CDR3 is made up of 14 amino acids. The CDR3 nucleotides read TGTGCCACCGAACGGGGAAGCTCCTACAATGAGCAGTTCTTC. Its protein product is CATERGSSYNEQFF.

The rearrangement uses TRBV7-9 and TRBJ1-1; TRBD1 aligns across 8 bases. Germline V CDR1 and CDR2: SEHNR, FQNEAQ (reference sequence). The V gene end was trimmed by 0 bases and the J gene end by 7 bases; junction bases not matched to a gene: 10. The CDR3 sequence is 16 residues long. CDR3 DNA: TGTGCCAGCAGCTTAGCTGGTCAGGGGGCTGTGAATGAAGCTTTCTTT. Protein sequence: CASSLAGQGAVNEAFF. The variable domain in full, completed from reference TRBV7-9 and TRBJ1-1, reads DTGVSQNPRHKITKRGQNVTFRCDPISEHNRLYWYRQTLGQGPEFLTYFQNEAQLEKSRLLSDRFSAERPKGSFSTLEIQRTEQGDSAMYLCASSLAGQGAVNEAFFGQGTRLTVV.

The chain combines TRBV11-2 with TRBJ1-4, with unresolved D. The V end lost 2 bases, the J end lost 5 bases, and 3 bases lay between the germline ends. Germline V gene lookup returns CDR1 SGHAT and CDR2 FQNNGV. The CDR3 sequence is 12 residues long. CDR3 in DNA: TGTGCCAGCAGCTTACAGAATGAAAAACTGTTTTTT. Residues: CASSLQNEKLFF.

The CDR3 DNA is TGTGCCAGCAGTGCAGGATCCATCGGCGGGAAGACCCAGTACTTC. Amino acids: CASSAGSIGGKTQYF. The chain uses TRBV2 and TRBJ2-5, with D possibly matching TRBD2 (6 bases). The CDR3 is 15 amino acids. Trimming stripped 4 bases from V and 6 bases from J, with 18 bases between. CDR1 is SNHLY, CDR2 FYNNEI, per germline.

The J gene is TRBJ2-3, the V gene TRBV7-3; D perhaps matches TRBD1 (6 bases). This CDR3 is built from 14 residues. Trimming left V 5 bases short and J 0 bases short, with 9 bases between. Germline CDR1 SGHTA, CDR2 FQGTGA. The CDR3 nucleotides are TGTGCCAGCAGCGGCGGACAGAGCACAGATACGCAGTATTTT. As protein: CASSGGQSTDTQYF.

This clone showed up just once. The CDR3 coding sequence is TGTGCCAGCAGCTATGAGGGGGCGGTGGAGGAGACCCAGTACTTC. It encodes CASSYEGAVEETQYF. The chain links TRBV7-9 to TRBJ2-5, with 7 bases lining up with TRBD1. The CDR3 extends over 15 amino acids. Trimming cost V 4 bases and J 5 bases; bases outside gene matches: 10. Per germline, CDR1 SEHNR and CDR2 FQNEAQ (reference sequence).

The chain joins TRBV7-2 to TRBJ1-1; D is possibly TRBD1 (6 bases). Trimming shortened V by 3 bases and J by 0 bases, and 8 bases separated the two germline ends. Germline CDR1 and CDR2: SGHTA and FQGNSA. There are 14 residues in the CDR3. The CDR3 loop is CASSFTGLNTEAFF. The CDR3 DNA follows: TGTGCCAGCAGCTTCACAGGGCTGAACACTGAAGCTTTCTTT.

This clone was recorded a few times. The J gene is TRBJ2-7, the V gene TRBV5-4, with TRBD2 identical over 14 bases. The V gene's germline CDR1 is SGHNT and CDR2 YYREEE (reference sequence). The CDR3 extends over 17 amino acids. Losses at the gene ends were 4 bases for V and 4 bases for J; bases not matched to a gene: 10. The CDR3, as DNA: TGTGCCAGCAGCGGGGGAGGGACTAGCGGGAGTTCTTACGAGCAGTACTTC. Its translation: CASSGGGTSGSSYEQYF.

The V gene is TRBV30, the J gene TRBJ1-5; 8 nucleotides agree with TRBD1. The CDR3 runs 13 residues. CDR1 is GTSNPN, CDR2 SVGIG, per germline (reference sequence). V trimming: 4 bases; J trimming: 4 bases; junction bases outside the gene matches: 3. In nucleotides, the CDR3 is TGTGCCTGGACCCGACAGGGGAATCAGCCCCAGCATTTT. Amino acids: CAWTRQGNQPQHF. Combining the CDR3 with reference TRBV30 and TRBJ1-5 gives the whole variable domain SQTIHQWPATLVQPVGSPLSLECTVEGTSNPNLYWYRQAAGRGLQLLFYSVGIGQISSEVPQNLSASRPQDRQFILSSKKLLLSDSGFYLCAWTRQGNQPQHFGDGTRLSIL.

CDR3 sequence (DNA): TGTGCCAGCAGCGTCGGGGTAAACAATGAGCAGTTCTTC. Protein product: CASSVGVNNEQFF. The chain recombines TRBV7-3 with TRBJ2-1; a weak D match, TRBD2 (5 bases). Trimming stripped 5 bases from V and 5 bases from J, with 10 bases between. Germline loops: CDR1 SGHTA, CDR2 FQGTGA. This CDR3 has 13 amino acids.

The chain combines TRBV5-6 with TRBJ2-7, with 12 bases fitting TRBD2. Looked up from germline, CDR1 is SGHDT and CDR2 is YYEEEE. V shed 0 bases, J shed 5 bases, and the junction held 0 bases outside the gene matches. The CDR3 contains 14 residues. CDR3 sequence reads: CASSLGLAGDEQYF. The DNA of the CDR3 is TGTGCCAGCAGCTTGGGACTAGCGGGGGACGAGCAGTACTTC.

V usage is TRBV2 and J usage is TRBJ2-5, with 9 bases aligning to TRBD2. The CDR3 is made up of 12 amino acids. CDR1 SNHLY and CDR2 FYNNEI come from the germline V gene. J gave up 5 bases and V 8 bases, and 3 bases lay outside the gene matches. CDR3 sequence (DNA): TGTGCCAGCGATAGCGGGAGTGAGACCCAGTACTTC. Amino acid sequence: CASDSGSETQYF.

This chain connects TRBV27 to TRBJ1-3, with D uncertain. With 5 bases removed from V and 2 bases from J, the gap between germline ends came to 7 bases. Germline CDR1 MNHEY, CDR2 SMNVEV (reference sequence). This CDR3 is 13 amino acids long. CDR3 in amino acids: CASSEVPGNTIYF. The DNA of the CDR3 is TGTGCCAGCAGTGAGGTACCTGGAAACACCATATATTTT.

The rearrangement links TRBV7-2 to TRBJ1-6; D perhaps matches TRBD1 (6 bases). The CDR3 is 17 amino acids. V lost 3 bases and J 9 bases, leaving 21 bases between the germline ends. Germline CDR1 reads SGHTA; CDR2 reads FQGNSA. CDR3 sequence (DNA): TGTGCCAGCAGCTTTCTTCTGGACAGCGCTAGAAGTTCACCCCTCCACTTT. Translation: CASSFLLDSARSSPLHF.

This clone occurred once. The chain has TRBV7-3 and TRBJ2-3, with D possibly TRBD2 on 6 matching bases. Germline assignment: CDR1 SGHTA and CDR2 FQGTGA. The CDR3 has 14 amino acids. The ends were cut back, 5 bases at V and 1 base at J, with 10 bases in the middle. CDR3 in amino acids: CASSPGTGTDTQYF. The CDR3 bases are TGTGCCAGCAGCCCCGGGACTGGCACAGATACGCAGTATTTT.

This chain's CDR3 is CASERASTDTQYF. The CDR3 DNA is TGTGCCAGCGAGCGGGCTAGCACAGATACGCAGTATTTT. The V call is TRBV12-3 or TRBV12-4, the J call TRBJ2-3; possible D gene TRBD2, 6 bases. The ends were cut back, 8 bases at V and 0 bases at J, with 9 bases in the middle. The CDR3 extends over 13 amino acids.

V and J are TRBV10-2 and TRBJ2-3; the D gene is possibly TRBD1 (6 bases). The CDR3 runs to 16 residues. Germline V gene data show CDR1 as WSHSY and CDR2 as SAAADI. Trimming removed 4 bases at V and 2 bases at J, with 16 bases between. CDR3 DNA: TGCGCCAGCAGTGGGGGCCGGACAGCGATCACAGATACGCAGTATTTT. Amino acid sequence: CASSGGRTAITDTQYF.

The CDR3: CASRASGLLSGELFF. In DNA, the CDR3 is TGTGCCAGCAGAGCCTCGGGACTTTTGTCCGGGGAGCTGTTTTTT. The V call is TRBV6-5, the J call TRBJ2-2; tentatively, D is TRBD2 (6 bases). CDR1 and CDR2 from the germline V gene are MNHEY and SVGAGI. V lost 6 bases to trimming and J lost 6 bases, with 17 bases between them. The CDR3 runs 15 residues.

This clone was found a few times. V is TRBV20-1 and J is TRBJ2-1, with 8 bases identical to TRBD2. The CDR3 has 13 amino acids. The germline V gene encodes CDR1 DFQATT and CDR2 SNEGSKA (reference sequence). V was clipped by 3 bases and J by 5 bases; unmatched bases: 3. DNA for the CDR3: TGCAGTGCTAGTCCGGGACTAGACAATGAGCAGTTCTTC. Translation gives CSASPGLDNEQFF.

J is TRBJ1-1 and V is TRBV19, with D unresolved. Trimming took off 1 base at V and 6 bases at J, with 9 bases between the two ends. This CDR3 spans 13 amino acids. Germline V lookup: CDR1 LNHDA, CDR2 SQIVND (reference sequence). The CDR3 is CASSIVLRAEAFF. CDR3 DNA: TGTGCCAGTAGTATAGTCCTTCGGGCTGAAGCTTTCTTT. Combining the CDR3 with reference TRBV19 and TRBJ1-1 gives the whole variable domain DGGITQSPKYLFRKEGQNVTLSCEQNLNHDAMYWYRQDPGQGLRLIYYSQIVNDFQKGDIAEGYSVSREKKESFPLTVTSAQKNPTAFYLCASSIVLRAEAFFGQGTRLTVV.

The V gene is TRBV5-1, the J gene TRBJ2-5; 8 bases align to TRBD1. Looked up from germline, CDR1 is SGHRS and CDR2 is YFSETQ. The J segment lost 2 bases and the V segment lost 4 bases, leaving 4 bases of the junction unmatched. This CDR3 has 14 amino acids. The CDR3 DNA follows: TGCGCCAGCAGCCATGGACAGGGACAAGAGACCCAGTACTTC. It encodes CASSHGQGQETQYF.

This chain uses TRBV10-2 with TRBJ1-2, with a possible D match to TRBD1 (5 bases). The germline CDR1 and CDR2 sequences are WSHSY and SAAADI. The V end was cut by 10 bases, the J end by 7 bases, with 16 bases between. The CDR3 has 12 amino acids. The DNA for the CDR3 is TGCGCCACCCGGGACTCCGGGGGTGGCTACACCTTC. This gives the protein CATRDSGGGYTF.

This rearrangement joins TRBV5-5 to TRBJ2-7; perhaps TRBD2 as D (6 bases). The germline V gene encodes CDR1 SGHKS and CDR2 YYEKEE (reference sequence). The V gene lost 0 bases and the J gene lost 6 bases, with 13 bases spanning the gap. This CDR3 comprises 14 residues. This CDR3 is CASSLGGGGLEQYF. The CDR3 nucleotides read TGTGCCAGCAGCTTGGGAGGAGGAGGGCTCGAGCAGTACTTC.